A selection of T cell receptor beta chains follows, all from one sample in a study of T cell responses to AZD1222 COVID-19 vaccine. Assay used: immunoSEQ multiplex PCR; TCRdb lists only in-frame clones, some missing. The data show roughly 110,000 clones, 87% seen once. The sample was peripheral blood, taken on day 0 of AZD1222 vaccination. These receptors all come from an adult in good health. Each CDR3 is given without its conserved first and last residue. Each record gives: J gene, V gene, CDR3 protein.

>TRBJ1-1|TRBV15
ATSRVGGSEAF
>TRBJ1-2|TRBV7-3
ASSLDGTARGYT
>TRBJ2-3|TRBV6-6
ASSYSESSDTQY
>TRBJ1-6|TRBV18
ASSPGPGNSPLH
>TRBJ2-3|TRBV6-4
ASSSESLTQY
>TRBJ2-7|TRBV2
ASSLKDEQY
>TRBJ1-5|TRBV7-2
ASSPAQQPQH
>TRBJ1-2|TRBV29-1
SVRTGIGTYGYT
>TRBJ2-3|TRBV7-9
ASSLGVSGTTDTQY
>TRBJ1-1|TRBV3-1/TRBV3-2
ASSPTVMNTEAF
>TRBJ2-5|TRBV7-8
ASSAGAGGNQETQY
>TRBJ1-1|TRBV4-3
ASSHQTGVSEAF
>TRBJ2-7|TRBV30
AWSLGGSGNEQY
>TRBJ1-6|TRBV5-6
ASSLGVGQGSSYNSPLH
>TRBJ2-1|TRBV19
ASSIGPASFSYNEQF
>TRBJ1-2|TRBV9
ASSVATAGRWGYT
>TRBJ2-1|TRBV15
ATSRASSSYNEQF
>TRBJ1-2|TRBV30
AGKIDRVNGYT
>TRBJ2-5|TRBV5-1
ASSTGAGATGETQY
>TRBJ2-5|TRBV13
ASSSDSGRAETQY
>TRBJ1-6|TRBV27
ASSPVGSPLH
>TRBJ2-7|TRBV6-5
AGSRGEEYEQY
>TRBJ1-3|TRBV5-1
ASSSDLYSGNTIY
>TRBJ1-6|TRBV28
ASIIRGRRNSPLH
>TRBJ1-4|TRBV5-1
ASSPGQGLNEKLF
>TRBJ2-2|TRBV10-3
AIGTGDFANTGELF
>TRBJ2-3|TRBV7-7
ASSLQGVPTDTQY
>TRBJ1-3|TRBV27
ASSLSMGQPNTIY
>TRBJ1-1|TRBV4-3
ASSQGTGTLNTEAF
>TRBJ1-1|TRBV15
ATSMGYTEAF
>TRBJ2-3|TRBV19
ASSQWTSGTDTQY
>TRBJ2-7|TRBV4-2
ASSPTGGRDEQY
>TRBJ1-3|TRBV12-5
ASGLVGRADTIY
>TRBJ2-7|TRBV30
AWSPSYPGPSGGSYEQY
>TRBJ2-1|TRBV10-3
AISERRVGYNEQF
>TRBJ1-1|TRBV30
AWSDVQGGEAF
>TRBJ1-2|TRBV5-4
ASSSPRRSLNYGYT
>TRBJ2-7|TRBV14
ASSRSGSPAYEQY
>TRBJ2-1|TRBV7-6
ASSLVVTGPSNEQF
>TRBJ2-7|TRBV10-3
AIRGRTGVEYEQY